The 24 T cell receptor beta chains given below trace back to one sample, sequenced in a study of blood T cell repertoires in COVID-19. Libraries were prepared by immunoSEQ multiplex PCR; TCRdb keeps only in-frame clonotypes and omits some of them. The table includes roughly 150,000 clones, approximately 90% detected once. Sequenced sample: peripheral blood. The receptors stem from a man aged 18 to 29 with acute or convalescent COVID-19.

The rearrangement joins TRBV3-1 (or the pseudogene TRBV3-2) to TRBJ2-5, with 7 bases matching TRBD2. The V segment lost 1 base and the J segment 2 bases; nucleotides outside the gene matches: 7. The CDR3 is made up of 16 amino acids. Germline CDR1 reads LGHDT; CDR2 reads YNNKEL (reference sequence). The CDR3 here is CASSQVLSGQQETQYF. The CDR3 DNA reads as TGTGCCAGCAGCCAAGTTCTTAGCGGGCAACAAGAGACCCAGTACTTC.

This clone was seen repeatedly, ten times or more. The identical CDR3 is also encoded by other nucleotide sequences in the sample. The V gene is TRBV5-1, the J gene TRBJ2-5; 9 nucleotides line up with TRBD1. V lost 2 bases to trimming and J lost 0 bases; unmatched junction nucleotides: 2. Germline-derived CDR1 and CDR2 are SGHRS and YFSETQ. CDR3 length: 15 residues. The CDR3: CASSFGQGYQETQYF. DNA for the CDR3: TGCGCCAGCAGCTTCGGACAGGGGTACCAAGAGACCCAGTACTTC.

A single count supports this clone. The V call is TRBV7-8, the J call TRBJ2-1, with 8 bases matching TRBD2. V shed 5 bases and J 4 bases; nucleotides not matched to a gene: 10. Germline CDR1 reads SGHVS; CDR2 reads FQNEAQ. The CDR3 totals 16 residues. The CDR3 DNA sequence: TGTGCCAGCAGCCGGGAGGGGAAAGGGGTATACAATGAGCAGTTCTTC. This codes for CASSREGKGVYNEQFF.

The J gene is TRBJ2-3, the V gene TRBV19, with 8 bases identical to TRBD1. CDR1 LNHDA and CDR2 SQIVND come from the germline V gene (reference sequence). V was pared by 6 bases and J by 8 bases, with 13 bases of the junction left unmatched. The CDR3 extends over 15 amino acids. CDR3 bases: TGTGCCAGTAGAAGGACGTTTCAAACAGGGGGTACGCAGTATTTT. Amino acids: CASRRTFQTGGTQYF.

The genes are TRBV6-5 and TRBJ1-1; 7 positions agree with TRBD1. V was clipped by 5 bases and J by 1 base; unmatched bases: 7. The CDR3 loop spans 15 amino acids. Germline-derived CDR1 and CDR2 are MNHEY and SVGAGI. The CDR3 nucleotides read TGTGCCAGCAGTCCAAACAGGGGTGGGAACACTGAAGCTTTCTTT. It yields the protein CASSPNRGGNTEAFF.

The chain recombines TRBV5-1 with TRBJ1-1; 8 bases are a match to TRBD1. Trimming at V came to 5 bases and at J to 3 bases, leaving 9 bases not matched to a gene. This CDR3 contains 15 residues. The germline gives CDR1 SGHRS, CDR2 YFSETQ. The chain's CDR3 is CASSPRGLKDTEAFF. The DNA for the CDR3 is TGCGCCAGCAGTCCCAGGGGGCTGAAGGACACTGAAGCTTTCTTT.

The rearrangement links TRBV9 to TRBJ2-5; 13 positions match TRBD2. In germline, CDR1 is SGDLS, CDR2 YYNGEE. The CDR3 covers 19 residues. V dropped 4 bases and J dropped 5; count of bases not matched to a gene: 17. The CDR3 is CASSITAGTSGTSGETQYF. For the CDR3, the DNA is TGTGCCAGCAGCATCACGGCCGGGACTAGCGGGACCTCGGGTGAGACCCAGTACTTC.

A word on this clone: Other DNA sequences in this sample translate to the same CDR3. V gene TRBV7-9 combines with J gene TRBJ1-1; unclear D gene. This CDR3 is built from 14 residues. The germline V and J ends were trimmed by 6 bases and 1 base, with 12 bases remaining between them. Germline loops: CDR1 SEHNR, CDR2 FQNEAQ (reference sequence). The CDR3 is CASSPQVGNTEAFF. DNA for the CDR3: TGTGCCAGCAGTCCTCAGGTCGGGAACACTGAAGCTTTCTTT.

This clone was counted a few times. In DNA, the CDR3 is TGTGCCAGCAGCCATTGGTCGGGTTCCGGGGAGCTGTTTTTT. Translating gives CASSHWSGSGELFF. This chain joins TRBV27 and TRBJ2-2; no clear D gene. The CDR3 has 14 amino acids. Germline loops: CDR1 MNHEY, CDR2 SMNVEV (reference sequence). Trimming took 6 bases from V and 6 from J, leaving 14 bases between them.

V gene TRBV5-1 combines with J gene TRBJ2-5; 11 nucleotides line up with TRBD1. Trimming took 3 bases from V and 4 from J; bases not matched to a gene: 2. This CDR3 has 14 amino acids. From germline, CDR1 is SGHRS and CDR2 YFSETQ. This chain's CDR3 is CASSYGTGGETQYF. As DNA, the CDR3 is TGCGCCAGCAGCTATGGGACAGGGGGAGAGACCCAGTACTTC.

This clone was detected only a few times. The same CDR3 arises from other DNA sequences in this sample as well. The chain has TRBV7-9 and TRBJ1-4; 11 bases are shared with TRBD1. The CDR3 contains 14 residues. V lost 5 bases to trimming and J lost 8 bases; unmatched junction nucleotides: 4. Germline V lookup: CDR1 SEHNR, CDR2 FQNEAQ (reference sequence). The CDR3 sequence: CASSTGTGGEKLFF. In nucleotides, the CDR3 is TGTGCCAGCAGCACCGGGACAGGGGGAGAAAAACTGTTTTTT.

This clone was found once. The genes are TRBV2 and TRBJ1-1; D is unresolved. This CDR3 is 13 amino acids long. The germline V and J ends were trimmed by 4 bases and 1 base, with 7 bases remaining between them. Germline CDR1 is SNHLY and CDR2 is FYNNEI. CDR3 DNA: TGTGCCAGCAGTGCGAGTGAGAACACTGAAGCTTTCTTT. Protein: CASSASENTEAFF.

Details on this clone: Additional DNA sequences in this sample encode the identical CDR3. V gene TRBV27 combines with J gene TRBJ1-1; D not certain. Per the germline V gene, CDR1 is MNHEY and CDR2 is SMNVEV (reference sequence). This CDR3 is 13 amino acids long. The V and J ends lost 2 bases and 1 base respectively, with 5 bases between them. Here the CDR3 DNA reads TGTGCCAGCAGTTTAACGGGGAACACTGAAGCTTTCTTT. Its protein product is CASSLTGNTEAFF.

The genes are TRBV12-3 or TRBV12-4 and TRBJ1-3; no clear D gene. Trimming removed 7 bases from V and 0 bases from J, with 4 bases in between. The CDR3 loop spans 12 amino acids. CDR3 sequence (DNA): TGTGCCAGCACCCTCTCTGGAAACACCATATATTTT. Its protein product is CASTLSGNTIYF.

This chain joins TRBV12-3 or TRBV12-4 and TRBJ2-5, with 8 bases identical to TRBD1. The CDR3 is 13 residues long. The trim removed 4 bases at V and 5 bases at J, leaving 3 bases unmatched. CDR3 region: CASSSDREETQYF. The CDR3 DNA reads as TGTGCCAGCAGTTCGGACAGGGAGGAGACCCAGTACTTC.

This sequence joins TRBV6-2 or TRBV6-3 and TRBJ1-1; the D is unclear. Per germline, CDR1 MNHEY and CDR2 SVGEGT. The CDR3 has 14 residues. V was clipped by 2 bases and J by 6 bases, with 13 bases between them. The CDR3 region has the DNA TGTGCCAGCAGTTACGAGGCTTCGGACTCTGAAGCTTTCTTT. Protein sequence: CASSYEASDSEAFF.

The V call is TRBV6-5, the J call TRBJ1-3, with D unresolved. The CDR3 spans 15 residues. V shed 6 bases and J shed 4 bases, with 16 bases lying between them. CDR1 is MNHEY and CDR2 is SVGAGI in the germline V gene. The CDR3 DNA reads TGTGCCAGCAGGGATGGGAGTTTGCGAGGAAACACCATATATTTT. It yields the protein CASRDGSLRGNTIYF.

The CDR3 loop is CASSDSGLASYEQYF. The CDR3 DNA reads as TGTGCCAGCAGCGATTCGGGACTAGCCTCCTACGAGCAGTACTTC. The V and J genes are TRBV5-4 and TRBJ2-7; TRBD2 aligns across 9 bases. V lost 4 bases, J lost 0 bases, and 5 bases stayed unmatched. Germline V gene lookup returns CDR1 SGHNT and CDR2 YYREEE (reference sequence). CDR3 length: 15 residues.

The chain carries TRBV7-9 and TRBJ2-5; 15 nucleotides align to TRBD2. The CDR3 has 17 residues. CDR1 SEHNR and CDR2 FQNEAQ come from the germline V gene (reference sequence). V shed 4 bases, J shed 4 bases, and the junction held 7 bases outside the gene matches. CDR3 nucleotides: TGTGCCAGCAGCTCCGGACTAGCGGGGGGGAATTCAGAGACCCAGTACTTC. It yields the protein CASSSGLAGGNSETQYF.

The CDR3 nucleotides are TGTGCCTGGAGTCTAAGTATAGTTGGGAGCACTGAAGCTTTCTTT. Amino acid sequence: CAWSLSIVGSTEAFF. V gene TRBV30 combines with J gene TRBJ1-1; D is unclear. The CDR3 has 15 amino acids. The V and J ends lost 2 bases and 4 bases respectively, with 17 bases between them. Germline CDR1 reads GTSNPN; CDR2 reads SVGIG (reference sequence).

This rearrangement joins TRBV4-1 to TRBJ1-2; 8 positions agree with TRBD1. Germline CDR1 is MGHRA and CDR2 is YSYEKL. The ends lost 1 base at V and 2 bases at J; junction bases unmatched: 12. CDR3 length equals 18 residues. The CDR3 DNA reads TGCGCCAGCAGCCAAGTTGGGCTAAGGGACAGGATCAACTATGGCTACACCTTC. This sequence encodes CASSQVGLRDRINYGYTF.

The chain is built from TRBV3-1 (or the pseudogene TRBV3-2) and TRBJ2-1, with 9 bases lining up with TRBD2. The V gene end was trimmed by 0 bases and the J gene end by 3 bases; junction bases not matched to a gene: 3. CDR1 and CDR2 (germline): LGHDT, YNNKEL (reference sequence). The CDR3 contains 16 residues. CDR3 bases: TGTGCCAGCAGCCAAGAGGGACTAGCAGACTACAATGAGCAGTTCTTC. Amino acid sequence: CASSQEGLADYNEQFF.

This rearrangement joins TRBV7-2 to TRBJ2-5; no clear D gene. The V gene lost 1 base and the J gene lost 4 bases, with 16 bases spanning the gap. The CDR3 runs to 16 residues. Germline-derived CDR1 and CDR2 are SGHTA and FQGNSA. CDR3 amino acids: CASSLDPASNGETQYF. Here the CDR3 DNA reads TGTGCCAGCAGCTTAGATCCCGCCTCTAACGGAGAGACCCAGTACTTC.

The chain combines TRBV12-5 with TRBJ2-5; no firm D call. Germline V lookup: CDR1 LGHNT, CDR2 FRNRAP. V gave up 6 bases and J gave up 5 bases, with 13 bases separating them. This CDR3 has 13 amino acids. CDR3 sequence: CASGRSLRETQYF. As DNA, the CDR3 is TGTGCTAGTGGGAGGTCCCTCCGCGAGACCCAGTACTTC.